The clone carrying this T cell receptor (beta chain) was seen a handful of times. Its target is unknown. TCRdb called the 5' RACE reads again in MiXCR, with one record for every CDR3 protein. In the table there are 650,000 to 750,000 distinct CDR3 sequences, 21% of which are singletons. The V gene lost 5 bases and the J gene lost 6 bases, with 10 bases spanning the gap. Germline CDR1 and CDR2: SGHDT and YYEEEE. This CDR3 spans 12 amino acids. This sample stems from a study of identical twins. Study-level findings and limits: Some out-of-frame alpha sequences were shared by twins, and these showed excess low generation probability.

The data also belong to a second study, concerning T cells expressing NK-cell markers. In that study: Each TCR beta repertoire originated in sorted T cells that were CD3+CD56+NKG2C+, CD3+CD56+NKG2C- or CD3+CD56-NKG2C+. In a handful of donors, dominant clonotypes made up about 25-60.1% of CD3+CD56-NKG2C+ cells.

This sequence was found in a woman under 30 in good health. The chain has TRBV5-6 and TRBJ2-3; D uncertain. The specimen sequenced was PBMCs. The CDR3 DNA is TGTGCCAGCAGACTCGGATCTGATACGCAGTATTTT. This encodes CASRLGSDTQYF.